This T cell receptor beta chain came from a study of OX40 agonist ivuxolimab in advanced cancers. On the study more broadly: Partial responses were achieved by three patients: one hepatocellular carcinoma, two cutaneous melanoma.

On this clone itself: Its cognate antigen is unknown.

The table came from immunoSEQ multiplex PCR; TCRdb's copy has only in-frame clones and leaves some out. The repertoire holds approximately 49,000 clones, 80% to 85% seen once, with 5.5% to 7% in the top ten. Study findings and constraints: Averaged across samples, CD8+ T cells carried more expanded clones than CD4+ did. By week 6 at 0.1 to 3.0 mg/kg, blood CD4+ and CD8+ T cells had expanded clonally. No determination was made of the antigen specificity of the expanded peripheral T cells.

This CDR3 contains 14 residues. V was pared by 3 bases and J by 5 bases, with 3 bases of the junction left unmatched. The V gene's germline CDR1 is PRHDT and CDR2 FYEKMQ (reference sequence). The J gene is TRBJ2-2, the V gene TRBV13; 7 nucleotides agree with TRBD2. The TCR comes from an adult with an advanced solid tumor such as melanoma, head and neck, liver or kidney cancer. Sequenced here: CD4+ or CD8+ T cells sorted from blood, sampled in a trial of the OX40 agonist ivuxolimab. CDR3 amino acids: CASSLGLLTGELFF. The CDR3 bases are TGTGCCAGCAGCTTGGGACTACTTACCGGGGAGCTGTTTTTT.